The 10 T cell receptor beta chains in this list originate from one sample, sequenced in a study of tumor-infiltrating lymphocytes in localized non-small cell lung cancer. Here immunoSEQ multiplex PCR was the method, and the copy in TCRdb shows in-frame clones only, minus some. The sample lists about 7,500 clones; approximately 60% were seen once. The source material was uninvolved lung tissue not adjacent to the tumor. The origin of the receptors is a human donor with non-small cell lung cancer.

The rearrangement joins TRBV11-2 to TRBJ2-7; 7 bases align to TRBD1. This CDR3 has 14 amino acids. The germline gives CDR1 SGHAT, CDR2 FQNNGV. Trimming cost V 2 bases and J 3 bases; bases outside gene matches: 4. The CDR3 region has the DNA TGTGCCAGCAGCTTAACAGGGGTTGACTACGAGCAGTACTTC. It codes for CASSLTGVDYEQYF.

The gene calls are TRBV9 and TRBJ1-1, with D possibly TRBD1 on 5 matching bases. V shed 4 bases and J shed 0 bases, with 13 bases lying between them. The germline V gene encodes CDR1 SGDLS and CDR2 YYNGEE. The CDR3 contains 15 residues. CDR3: CASSPRQYLNTEAFF. CDR3 nucleotides: TGTGCCAGCAGCCCCCGACAGTACTTGAACACTGAAGCTTTCTTT.

This clone occurred a few times. The chain carries TRBV6-5 and TRBJ1-2; D might be TRBD1 (5 bases). The CDR3 is 15 amino acids. The germline V gene encodes CDR1 MNHEY and CDR2 SVGAGI. The germline V and J ends were trimmed by 6 bases and 4 bases, with 18 bases remaining between them. The CDR3 loop is CASRRRQGLVYGYTF. The CDR3 DNA reads as TGTGCCAGCAGACGGAGGCAGGGTTTGGTCTATGGCTACACCTTC.

The rearrangement links TRBV5-6 to TRBJ2-1; the match to TRBD2 covers 16 bases. Germline CDR1 SGHDT, CDR2 YYEEEE. J lost 14 bases, V lost 4 bases, and 3 bases had no gene match. This CDR3 comprises 13 residues. DNA for the CDR3: TGTGCCAGCAGCACCGGGACTAGCGGGGGGGAGTTCTTC. Its translation is CASSTGTSGGEFF. The full variable domain, its missing parts supplied by reference TRBV5-6 and TRBJ2-1, is DAGVTQSPTHLIKTRGQQVTLRCSPKSGHDTVSWYQQALGQGPQFIFQYYEEEERQRGNFPDRFSGHQFPNYSSELNVNALLLGDSALYLCASSTGTSGGEFFGPGTRLTVL.

This clone was seen only a few times. The chain joins TRBV2 to TRBJ2-1; 9 bases fit TRBD1. This CDR3 has 15 residues. The germline gives CDR1 SNHLY, CDR2 FYNNEI. V gave up 8 bases and J gave up 8 bases; unmatched junction bases: 13. CDR3 nucleotide sequence: TGTGCCAGCGAACAACTGGGACAGGGTTCTCATGAGCAGTTCTTC. Translation: CASEQLGQGSHEQFF.

This clone is labeled as medium-sized. Other nucleotide sequences from this sample produce the same CDR3. The J gene is TRBJ2-3, the V gene TRBV7-2, with 9 nucleotides matching TRBD2. In germline, CDR1 is SGHTA, CDR2 FQGNSA. V lost 2 bases to trimming and J lost 2 bases; unmatched junction nucleotides: 2. The CDR3 totals 15 residues. This CDR3 reads CASSLLAGPTDTQYF. The CDR3 nucleotides are TGTGCCAGCAGCTTACTAGCGGGACCCACAGATACGCAGTATTTT. The variable domain in full, with the rest retrieved from reference TRBV7-2 and TRBJ2-3, is GAGVSQSPSNKVTEKGKDVELRCDPISGHTALYWYRQSLGQGLEFLIYFQGNSAPDKSGLPSDRFSAERTGGSVSTLTIQRTQQEDSAVYLCASSLLAGPTDTQYFGPGTRLTVL.

This rearrangement joins TRBV11-1 to TRBJ2-5, with no clear D. V was cut by 1 base and J by 1 base, with 13 bases left in between. Germline V gene lookup returns CDR1 SGHAT and CDR2 FQDESV (reference sequence). The CDR3 is 16 amino acids. CDR3 sequence: CASSLGSGGTQETQYF. DNA for the CDR3: TGTGCCAGCAGCTTAGGTTCGGGCGGCACCCAAGAGACCCAGTACTTC.

By frequency in the sample, this clone is medium-sized. The chain is built from TRBV11-2 and TRBJ1-1, with D unresolved. CDR1 and CDR2 (germline): SGHAT, FQNNGV. This CDR3 region has 13 residues. Trimming removed 2 bases at V and 4 bases at J, with 8 bases between. This CDR3 is CASSLILGTEAFF. The CDR3, as DNA: TGTGCCAGCAGCTTAATTTTGGGCACTGAAGCTTTCTTT.

By frequency in the sample, this clone is medium-sized. The chain uses TRBV6-5 and TRBJ2-4, with D perhaps being TRBD1 or TRBD2 (5 bases each). CDR1 MNHEY and CDR2 SVGAGI come from the germline V gene. The V end lost 5 bases, the J end lost 4 bases, and 15 bases lay between the germline ends. CDR3 length equals 15 residues. In DNA, the CDR3 is TGTGCCAGCAGTCCCGGCCGGGACCATAAAAACATTCAGTACTTC. It specifies CASSPGRDHKNIQYF.

Only one count was recorded for this clone. The chain is built from TRBV4-2 and TRBJ2-1; perhaps TRBD2 as D (5 bases). The CDR3 contains 20 residues. CDR1 is LGHNA and CDR2 is YNFKEQ in the germline V gene. The V and J ends lost 8 bases and 5 bases respectively, with 34 bases between them. The CDR3 sequence: CASSRRVDYQRSTSDNEQFF. For the CDR3, the DNA is TGTGCCAGCTCACGCCGAGTGGATTACCAGCGGAGTACCTCAGACAATGAGCAGTTCTTC.